This passage covers 21 T cell receptor beta chains from one sample sequenced in a study of pediatric ulcerative colitis. The repertoire was sequenced with immunoSEQ multiplex PCR; TCRdb's copy has only in-frame clones and lacks some. The sample consists of tens of thousands of clones, roughly 81% of them appearing once. Rectal tissue came from one to two pinch biopsies taken at colonoscopy. Specimen: gut tissue. The receptors stem from a boy between 10 and 17 years old with mild ulcerative colitis.

This chain uses TRBV7-8 with TRBJ1-1, with no clear D. Trimming left V 4 bases short and J 0 bases short, with 15 bases between. Germline CDR1 is SGHVS and CDR2 is FQNEAQ. CDR3 length: 16 residues. CDR3 bases: TGTGCCAGCAGCTCGGAGGGTTGGACCATGAACACTGAAGCTTTCTTT. Residues: CASSSEGWTMNTEAFF.

J is TRBJ2-2 and V is TRBV7-2, with 10 bases fitting TRBD2. J lost 5 bases, V lost 5 bases, and 11 bases had no gene match. This CDR3 comprises 17 residues. Germline V gene lookup returns CDR1 SGHTA and CDR2 FQGNSA. CDR3 sequence reads: CASSILLAGAGTGELFF. As DNA, the CDR3 is TGTGCCAGCAGCATCCTCCTAGCGGGGGCGGGGACCGGGGAGCTGTTTTTT.

The chain recombines TRBV5-1 with TRBJ2-3; no clear D. CDR1 is SGHRS, CDR2 YFSETQ, per germline. The length of the CDR3 is 14 residues. V was trimmed by 5 bases and J by 0 bases, leaving 10 bases between them. The CDR3 loop is CASSAGASTDTQYF. In nucleotides, the CDR3 is TGCGCCAGCAGTGCCGGTGCCAGCACAGATACGCAGTATTTT.

This clone has more than one count but fewer than ten. The chain recombines TRBV11-3 with TRBJ2-7; 7 bases match TRBD1. CDR3 length: 14 amino acids. The V gene end was trimmed by 5 bases and the J gene end by 5 bases; junction bases not matched to a gene: 9. Germline values: CDR1 SGHNT, CDR2 YENEEA. The CDR3 here is CASSARQGPDEQYF. CDR3 DNA: TGTGCCAGCAGCGCAAGACAGGGCCCCGACGAGCAGTACTTC.

This chain links TRBV4-1 with TRBJ1-1; D ambiguous. The V end was cut by 3 bases, the J end by 1 base, with 12 bases between. From germline, CDR1 is MGHRA and CDR2 YSYEKL. The CDR3 has 15 amino acids. CDR3 in amino acids: CASSHWRAGNTEAFF. CDR3 coding DNA: TGCGCCAGCAGCCATTGGCGGGCCGGGAACACTGAAGCTTTCTTT.

The chain links TRBV19 to TRBJ1-6, with D maybe TRBD1 (6 bases). This CDR3 comprises 15 residues. V was clipped by 5 bases and J by 10 bases, with 18 bases between them. CDR1 LNHDA and CDR2 SQIVND come from the germline V gene (reference sequence). CDR3 protein: CASSRGPPVGSPLHF. The CDR3 nucleotides read TGTGCCAGTAGTCGGGGGCCCCCGGTGGGGTCACCCCTCCACTTT.

V usage is TRBV5-5 and J usage is TRBJ1-3, with D unclear. The CDR3 is 12 amino acids. CDR1 and CDR2 (germline): SGHKS, YYEKEE (reference sequence). The ends were cut back, 4 bases at V and 1 base at J, with 3 bases in the middle. The CDR3 DNA sequence: TGTGCCAGCAGCGCTTCTGGAAACACCATATATTTT. The encoded protein is CASSASGNTIYF.

This rearrangement joins TRBV15 to TRBJ1-5, with 9 bases that match TRBD1. Germline CDR1 LNHNV, CDR2 YYDKDF (reference sequence). CDR3 length equals 16 residues. The J segment lost 3 bases and the V segment lost 1 base, leaving 4 bases of the junction unmatched. CDR3 protein: CATSRAGQGSNQPQHF. The CDR3 nucleotides are TGTGCCACCAGCAGAGCGGGACAGGGTTCCAATCAGCCCCAGCATTTT.

The chain combines TRBV7-9 with TRBJ2-6, with 11 bases that match TRBD2. The V gene's germline CDR1 is SEHNR and CDR2 FQNEAQ (reference sequence). V dropped 4 bases and J dropped 4; count of bases not matched to a gene: 12. This CDR3 comprises 19 residues. CDR3: CASSWPTSGDPEGANVLTF. The CDR3 DNA sequence: TGTGCCAGCAGCTGGCCGACTAGCGGGGATCCCGAAGGGGCCAACGTCCTGACTTTC.

In this sample, this clone turned up a few times. V and J are TRBV5-5 and TRBJ1-2; D is ambiguous. The CDR3 sequence is 14 residues long. V lost 1 base and J 2 bases, leaving 9 bases between the germline ends. CDR1 SGHKS and CDR2 YYEKEE come from the germline V gene (reference sequence). The CDR3 DNA reads as TGTGCCAGCAGCTTGAGTGGCCTGAACTATGGCTACACCTTC. Amino acid sequence: CASSLSGLNYGYTF.

CDR3 nucleotide sequence: TGTGCCAGCAGCCCGGGCCTTGCCAGCGCAACTAATGAAAAACTGTTTTTT. Translating it yields CASSPGLASATNEKLFF. This chain connects TRBV7-9 to TRBJ1-4, with D unresolved. The CDR3 length is 17 residues. Germline loops: CDR1 SEHNR, CDR2 FQNEAQ (reference sequence). V was trimmed by 5 bases and J by 0 bases, leaving 16 bases between them.

The V gene is TRBV6-1, the J gene TRBJ1-2; D might be TRBD1 (5 bases). This CDR3 comprises 14 residues. Trimming pared 5 bases from V and 2 bases from J, leaving 12 bases between. Looked up from germline, CDR1 is MNHNS and CDR2 is SASEGT. This CDR3 is CASSQESGNYGYTF. The DNA for the CDR3 is TGTGCCAGCAGTCAGGAGTCAGGGAACTATGGCTACACCTTC.

V usage is TRBV19 and J usage is TRBJ2-3; TRBD1 aligns across 8 bases. Germline CDR1 reads LNHDA; CDR2 reads SQIVND (reference sequence). CDR3 size: 15 residues. With V trimmed by 6 bases and J by 3 bases, 8 bases remained unmatched. The CDR3 loop is CASRRFRQGTDTQYF. CDR3 DNA: TGTGCCAGTAGGAGATTTAGACAGGGGACAGATACGCAGTATTTT.

This sequence joins TRBV4-1 and TRBJ1-4; D not certain. V dropped 4 bases and J dropped 2 bases, with 17 bases sitting between them. Germline-derived CDR1 and CDR2 are MGHRA and YSYEKL. This CDR3 spans 17 amino acids. DNA for the CDR3: TGCGCCAGCAGCCGGGATCGGCGTTTCGGGACTAATGAAAAACTGTTTTTT. Protein product: CASSRDRRFGTNEKLFF.

This clone rates as medium-sized. This chain uses TRBV6-5 with TRBJ1-5; D is uncertain. CDR1 MNHEY and CDR2 SVGAGI come from the germline V gene. Trimming took off 7 bases at V and 9 bases at J, with 10 bases between the two ends. There are 11 residues in the CDR3. For the CDR3, the DNA is TGTGCCAGCACCACAATCGGGCCCCAGCATTTT. This translates into CASTTIGPQHF.

This chain uses TRBV5-6 with TRBJ2-3, with D maybe TRBD1 (6 bases). The CDR3 has 17 residues. CDR1 is SGHDT, CDR2 YYEEEE, per germline. Trimming stripped 4 bases from V and 6 bases from J, with 24 bases between. Here the CDR3 DNA reads TGTGCCAGCAGCCCCGGAGGCAGGGGCCCGTATTGGGATACGCAGTATTTT. As protein: CASSPGGRGPYWDTQYF. Using reference TRBV5-6 and TRBJ2-3 for the parts outside the CDR3, the full variable domain is DAGVTQSPTHLIKTRGQQVTLRCSPKSGHDTVSWYQQALGQGPQFIFQYYEEEERQRGNFPDRFSGHQFPNYSSELNVNALLLGDSALYLCASSPGGRGPYWDTQYFGPGTRLTVL.

The chain joins TRBV30 to TRBJ2-1, with 8 bases that match TRBD1. Germline trimming cut 3 bases from V and 1 base from J; bases unmatched to any gene: 5. The CDR3 has 15 residues. Germline V gives CDR1 GTSNPN, CDR2 SVGIG (reference sequence). In DNA form, the CDR3 reads TGTGCCTGGAGCCCTGGACAGGGATCCTACAATGAGCAGTTCTTC. Translated: CAWSPGQGSYNEQFF.

The chain combines TRBV7-8 with TRBJ2-3; 8 bases map to TRBD1. The CDR3 is made up of 18 amino acids. V shed 2 bases and J 4 bases; nucleotides not matched to a gene: 14. Germline loops: CDR1 SGHVS, CDR2 FQNEAQ. CDR3 loop: CASSLKGGGQGRADTQYF. CDR3 coding DNA: TGTGCCAGCAGCTTAAAAGGAGGAGGACAGGGCCGGGCAGATACGCAGTATTTT.

The J gene is TRBJ1-1, the V gene TRBV5-1, with 9 bases lining up with TRBD1. Germline V gene sequence: CDR1 SGHRS, CDR2 YFSETQ. The CDR3 covers 17 residues. After removal of 0 bases from V and 3 bases from J, the junction contained 9 bases not matched to a gene. The DNA for the CDR3 is TGCGCCAGCAGCTTGGTTCCTACAGGGGGCTTAGACACTGAAGCTTTCTTT. Residues: CASSLVPTGGLDTEAFF.

The V call is TRBV29-1, the J call TRBJ1-1, with D maybe TRBD1 (5 bases). In germline, CDR1 is SQVTM, CDR2 ANQGSEA. Trimming left V 5 bases short and J 5 bases short, with 24 bases between. The CDR3 covers 16 residues. The CDR3 region is CSVPRRGRDPLTEAFF. The CDR3 coding sequence is TGCAGCGTTCCTAGACGGGGCAGGGACCCTTTGACTGAAGCTTTCTTT.

This chain links TRBV5-4 with TRBJ2-3, with D uncertain. This CDR3 contains 14 residues. Germline V lookup: CDR1 SGHNT, CDR2 YYREEE (reference sequence). The ends were cut back, 2 bases at V and 4 bases at J, with 11 bases in the middle. CDR3 sequence (DNA): TGTGCCAGCAGCTTCCCGCTCGGGCCAGATACGCAGTATTTT. Its protein product is CASSFPLGPDTQYF.